This paragraph reports one TCR beta chain. Its antigen remains unknown. Cultured CD4+ T-cell DNA underwent Oncomine TCR Beta short-read sequencing. One entry per CDR3 protein results from TCRdb running MiXCR on the PCR reads. This table has approximately 21,000 distinct CDR3 sequences, roughly three fifths appearing once. Germline V CDR1 and CDR2: MNHNS, SASEGT. The V and J ends lost 3 bases and 4 bases respectively, with 6 bases between them. The CDR3 length is 12 residues. This sample was included in a study of vaccination and CD4 T cells after COVID-19. Indicated treatment: approximately nine-day PBMC culture with coronavirus spike peptide pools or control peptides (ViraFEST assay). Via ViraFEST, peptide pools expanded antigen-specific T cells before TCR sequencing.

The rearrangement uses TRBV6-1 and TRBJ1-2, with D hard to call. The TCR was taken from a human donor who had recovered from COVID-19. The sequenced material came from CD4+ T cells from blood, cultured in vitro. In DNA form, the CDR3 reads TGTGCCAGCAGTGATAGTCTCTATGGCTACACCTTC. Encoded protein: CASSDSLYGYTF.